The 8 T cell receptor beta chains below all came from one sample that was sequenced in a study of blood T cell repertoires in COVID-19. Clones were read by immunoSEQ multiplex PCR, and TCRdb kept only the in-frame ones, dropping some. The data show about 50,000 clones, with around nine tenths seen just once and 8.5% to 10% held by the top ten. Sequenced material: peripheral blood. These receptor sequences come from a woman older than 75 with acute or convalescent COVID-19.

This chain links TRBV4-1 with TRBJ2-1; D gene ambiguous. The CDR3 sequence is 11 residues long. V gave up 8 bases and J gave up 4 bases, with 6 bases separating them. Germline CDR1 and CDR2: MGHRA and YSYEKL. The CDR3 DNA reads TGCGCCAGCCGTAATTACAATGAGCAGTTCTTC. It codes for CASRNYNEQFF.

The chain is built from TRBV6-5 and TRBJ2-1; possibly TRBD2 for D (6 bases). V gave up 8 bases and J gave up 4 bases, with 12 bases separating them. The CDR3 contains 13 residues. Germline-derived CDR1 and CDR2 are MNHEY and SVGAGI. The CDR3 DNA is TGTGCCAGCTTGGGGAGGCGGTACAATGAGCAGTTCTTC. Its translation is CASLGRRYNEQFF.

The chain links TRBV2 to TRBJ1-2; 7 positions match TRBD1. Germline trimming cut 6 bases from V and 8 bases from J; bases unmatched to any gene: 6. The CDR3 covers 12 residues. The V gene's germline CDR1 is SNHLY and CDR2 FYNNEI. CDR3: CASRYGTVGYTF. The CDR3 DNA sequence: TGTGCCAGCAGATACGGGACAGTCGGCTACACCTTC.

In DNA form, the CDR3 reads TGCAGCGTACGGACTAGCGGGAGTTGGAGGAGCACAGATACGCAGTATTTT. Translation: CSVRTSGSWRSTDTQYF. This chain connects TRBV29-1 to TRBJ2-3; TRBD2 matches at 13 bases. The CDR3 contains 17 residues. Looked up from germline, CDR1 is SQVTM and CDR2 is ANQGSEA. V was pared by 6 bases and J by 0 bases, with 9 bases of the junction left unmatched.

The V call is TRBV3-1 (or the pseudogene TRBV3-2), the J call TRBJ2-2; the D is unclear. Trimming took 5 bases from V and 5 from J, leaving 9 bases between them. CDR1 is LGHDT and CDR2 is YNNKEL in the germline V gene (reference sequence). The CDR3 runs 13 residues. The CDR3 protein is CASSGLQTGELFF. The DNA for the CDR3 is TGTGCCAGCAGCGGCCTTCAAACCGGGGAGCTGTTTTTT.

The chain links TRBV5-1 to TRBJ2-1; 9 bases map to TRBD1. V lost 3 bases, J lost 4 bases, and 11 bases stayed unmatched. Germline CDR1 reads SGHRS; CDR2 reads YFSETQ. This CDR3 is built from 17 residues. The chain's CDR3 is CASSSRTGARGYNEQFF. CDR3 bases: TGCGCCAGCAGCTCGAGGACAGGGGCCCGGGGGTACAATGAGCAGTTCTTC.

The chain recombines TRBV4-3 with TRBJ2-2; a possible D gene is TRBD1 (6 bases). CDR3 length equals 16 residues. Germline values: CDR1 LGHNA, CDR2 YSLEER. Trimming took off 1 base at V and 1 base at J, with 10 bases between the two ends. CDR3 protein: CASSQGSDRNTGELFF. As DNA, the CDR3 is TGCGCCAGCAGCCAAGGTTCGGACAGGAACACCGGGGAGCTGTTTTTT.

This clone has a handful of counts. The chain joins TRBV5-4 to TRBJ1-2; D might be TRBD1 (5 bases). Trimming removed 4 bases at V and 9 bases at J, with 16 bases between. The germline V gene has CDR1 SGHNT and CDR2 YYREEE (reference sequence). CDR3 length: 13 residues. The CDR3 DNA sequence: TGTGCCAGCAGCCCTGGGGGGTTTCTGAGCTACACCTTC. Amino acids: CASSPGGFLSYTF.